This TCR beta chain was sequenced during a study of blood T cell repertoires in COVID-19. Study summary: The study drew acute and convalescent COVID-19 samples from the United States, Italy and Spain. PBMCs, B-cell-depleted T cells, or T cells were the source of the cDNA or gDNA that made up the material.

CDR1 is SGHVS, CDR2 FQNEAQ, per germline. The V end was cut by 2 bases, the J end by 2 bases, with 10 bases between. CDR3 size: 15 residues. As handled by the study authors: The assay estimated nucleated cells by amplifying reference gene primers. The method was immunoSEQ multiplex PCR; TCRdb's version includes in-frame clones alone and lacks a portion of them. Clone size and V and J calls were adopted from that table, with D and trimming inferred from the DNA. Of a few hundred thousand clones listed, about 89% are singletons. Sequencing was done on a sample of peripheral blood. This receptor was taken from a young man with acute or convalescent COVID-19. This chain joins TRBV7-8 and TRBJ1-5; maybe TRBD1 (6 bases). CDR3 bases: TGTGCCAGCAGCTTATTCTCAGGGGGCAATCAGCCCCAGCATTTT. This encodes CASSLFSGGNQPQHF.